This T cell receptor beta chain was sequenced during a study of blood T cell repertoires in COVID-19. Study details: Both acute and convalescent COVID-19 samples were obtained from the United States, Italy and Spain. Sources were T cells, B-cell-depleted T cells, or PBMCs; the material itself was cDNA or gDNA.

V lost 0 bases and J lost 5; bases outside the gene matches: 6. The CDR3 totals 16 residues. Germline CDR1 is LGHDT and CDR2 is YNNKEL (reference sequence). Original processing methods: Scientists estimated how many nucleated cells there were by amplifying reference gene primers. The assay was immunoSEQ multiplex PCR, and TCRdb's table has in-frame clones only and misses some. V, J and clone size are taken as reported in that table, and D and trimming were inferred from the DNA itself. The sample lists some 250,000 clones; over 70% were seen once. The chain uses TRBV3-1 (or the pseudogene TRBV3-2) and TRBJ2-2, with 7 bases aligning to TRBD2. The sequenced sample was peripheral blood. The source of this sequence is an elderly woman with acute or convalescent COVID-19. CDR3 DNA sequence: TGTGCCAGCAGCCAAGAAAGCTGGGGGGGGACCGGGGAGCTGTTTTTT. It translates to CASSQESWGGTGELFF.